Given below is one T cell receptor (beta chain) in context. Its specificity is not known. Preparing the TCRbeta library involved the use of unique molecular identifiers. From the PCR reads, TCRdb called clonotypes with MiXCR, one entry per CDR3 protein. The table records about 830,000 distinct CDR3 sequences, under 20% of them present only once. The data belong to a study of T-cell reconstitution after alpha-beta-depleted transplantation in children. Study conclusions and caveats: Most T-cell counts and diversity one year after the transplant came from T cells that were newly produced. Surviving recipient T cells and thymic progenitors accounted for the high day-60 TCRbeta diversity observed in some patients. Approximately two months post-transplant, alpha-beta T cells reportedly originated from several hundred expanded graft clones.

Deletions cut 1 base from V and 2 bases from J, with 6 bases between. This CDR3 is built from 13 residues. Germline V CDR1 and CDR2: GTSNPN, SVGIG (reference sequence). The chain employs TRBV30 and TRBJ2-1, with D hard to call. The input for sequencing was PBMCs, mostly from graft donor cells, taken 360 days after TCRalphabeta/CD19-depleted stem cell transplant. The sequence derives from a male patient aged 10 to 17 who had a stem cell transplant for acute lymphoblastic leukemia, so the T cells may come from the graft donor. The CDR3 sequence is CAWSGETYNEQFF. The CDR3 coding sequence is TGTGCCTGGAGTGGGGAAACCTACAATGAGCAGTTCTTC.